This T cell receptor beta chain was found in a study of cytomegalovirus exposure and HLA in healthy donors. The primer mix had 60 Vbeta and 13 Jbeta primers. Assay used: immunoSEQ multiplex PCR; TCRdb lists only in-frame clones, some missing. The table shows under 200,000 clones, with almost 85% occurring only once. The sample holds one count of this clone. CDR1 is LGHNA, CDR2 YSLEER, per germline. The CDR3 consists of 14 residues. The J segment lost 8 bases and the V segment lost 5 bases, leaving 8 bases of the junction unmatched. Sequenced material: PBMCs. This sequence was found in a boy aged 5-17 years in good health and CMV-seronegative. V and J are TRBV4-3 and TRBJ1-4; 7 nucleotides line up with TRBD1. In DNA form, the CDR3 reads TGCGCCAGCAGCTGGACAGGCGAGGGGGAAAAACTGTTTTTT. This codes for CASSWTGEGEKLFF.